This record looks at one TCR beta chain sequence and its context. Its antigen is not known. The entry originates in a study of cytomegalovirus exposure and HLA in healthy donors. Study observations and caveats: Roughly 170 TCR beta chains were listed as cytomegalovirus-associated. Later analysis identified a missense DCLRE1C variant that was linked to TCR beta V- and J-gene trimming. HLA alleles showed associations with 16,951 TCR beta sequences in a later analysis, at a 0.05 false discovery rate. In an earlier analysis, productive rearrangement rates for most beta V segments clustered near 87% or 30%.

Primers for the PCR totalled 60 Vbeta and 13 Jbeta. The data were produced by immunoSEQ multiplex PCR, yet TCRdb's version contains in-frame clones alone and is incomplete. The sample carries 65,000 to 80,000 clones, around 70% recorded once. The CDR3 length is 14 residues. The V segment lost 7 bases and the J segment 0 bases; nucleotides outside the gene matches: 7. Germline V gene data show CDR1 as SGDLS and CDR2 as YYNGEE. V and J are TRBV9 and TRBJ2-7, with 7 bases that match TRBD1. Material for sequencing was PBMCs. The receptor's source is a man between 35 and 55 years old in good health and CMV-seropositive. The CDR3 spells CASSRQGSSYEQYF. The CDR3 bases are TGTGCCAGCTCGAGACAGGGAAGCTCCTACGAGCAGTACTTC.